This record looks at one TCR beta chain sequence and its context. Antigen unknown. Germline V gene sequence: CDR1 SGDLS, CDR2 YYNGEE. The CDR3 length is 14 residues. The ends were cut back, 3 bases at V and 6 bases at J, with 13 bases in the middle. Primers for the PCR totalled 60 Vbeta and 13 Jbeta. Repertoires were generated with immunoSEQ multiplex PCR, while TCRdb's copy carries only in-frame clones and drops some. This repertoire shows some 120,000 clones, around 70% found once; its top ten account for around 6.6%. The data were taken from a study of cytomegalovirus exposure and HLA in healthy donors. The study, taken as a whole, reports: Among donors in an Asian-associated ancestry cluster, a later analysis reportedly found fewer N-insertions than the roughly 650-donor mean. Differences between HLA loci emerged in a later analysis of TCR association rates, with DRB1 most and HLA-C fewest. In a later analysis, a missense DCLRE1C variant was linked to TCR beta V- and J-gene trimming.

Sequenced sample: PBMCs. This chain uses TRBV9 with TRBJ2-1; tentative D call: TRBD2 (6 bases). The TCR comes from a man aged 35 to 55 in good health and CMV-seropositive. CDR3 protein: CASSEGPSANEQFF. The CDR3 region has the DNA TGTGCCAGCAGCGAGGGGCCTAGCGCCAATGAGCAGTTCTTC.